The source of this TCR beta chain is a study of blood T cell repertoires in COVID-19. The overall study: COVID-19 samples collected from the United States, Italy and Spain covered acute and convalescent phases. T cells, B-cell-depleted T cells, or PBMCs provided the cDNA or gDNA that served as material.

Methods used by the authors: Amplification from reference gene primers served as the basis for estimated nucleated cell counts. Generated by immunoSEQ multiplex PCR, the TCRdb table keeps only in-frame clones and is missing some. V, J and clone size were drawn from that table, and D and trimming were deduced from the DNA. The table records roughly 290,000 clones, around 87% of them present only once. This clone was seen only a few times. The CDR3 is made up of 14 amino acids. Trimming removed 3 bases at V and 8 bases at J, with 17 bases between. CDR1 is SGDLS and CDR2 is YYNGEE in the germline V gene.

This clonotype was sampled from a woman between 50 and 59 years old who had recovered from COVID-19. Sequenced input: peripheral blood. The rearrangement joins TRBV9 to TRBJ1-2, with TRBD1 as a possible D gene (5 bases). CDR3: CASSGPGQPGGYTF. For the CDR3, the DNA is TGTGCCAGCAGCGGCCCCGGGCAACCAGGGGGCTACACCTTC.